Presented here are 9 T cell receptor beta chains from one specimen sequenced in a study of OX40 agonist ivuxolimab in advanced cancers. The repertoire was sequenced with immunoSEQ multiplex PCR; TCRdb's copy has only in-frame clones and lacks some. The data show fewer than 20,000 clones, roughly 90% seen once. This specimen was CD4+ or CD8+ T cells sorted from blood, taken in a trial of the OX40 agonist ivuxolimab. These receptor sequences come from an adult with an advanced solid tumor such as melanoma, head and neck, liver or kidney cancer.

The V call is TRBV6-1, the J call TRBJ1-2, with D possibly TRBD1 on 6 matching bases. There are 11 residues in the CDR3. Germline V gene sequence: CDR1 MNHNS, CDR2 SASEGT. Trimming pared 3 bases from V and 10 bases from J, leaving 9 bases between. The CDR3 bases are TGTGCCAGCAGTGACTCAGGGGTCTACACCTTC. Amino acid sequence: CASSDSGVYTF.

The chain combines TRBV28 with TRBJ2-1; a possible D gene is TRBD2 (5 bases). There are 11 residues in the CDR3. The ends were cut back, 6 bases at V and 15 bases at J, with 15 bases in the middle. Germline CDR1 reads MDHEN; CDR2 reads SYDVKM. The DNA for the CDR3 is TGTGCCAGCAGCCTCACTAGAGTTCGGTTCTTC. It specifies CASSLTRVRFF. Full variable domain (outside the CDR3, taken from reference TRBV28 and TRBJ2-1): DVKVTQSSRYLVKRTGEKVFLECVQDMDHENMFWYRQDPGLGLRLIYFSYDVKMKEKGDIPEGYSVSREKKERFSLILESASTNQTSMYLCASSLTRVRFFGPGTRLTVL.

This clone has a handful of counts. The chain joins TRBV5-1 to TRBJ1-4; TRBD1 agrees at 10 bases. V lost 0 bases, J lost 7 bases, and 3 bases stayed unmatched. From germline, CDR1 is SGHRS and CDR2 YFSETQ. This CDR3 spans 15 amino acids. CDR3: CASSLGTGGGEKLFF. Here the CDR3 DNA reads TGCGCCAGCAGCTTGGGGACAGGGGGAGGTGAAAAACTGTTTTTT.

The chain joins TRBV5-1 to TRBJ2-1; 10 bases align to TRBD2. V lost 7 bases to trimming and J lost 9 bases; unmatched junction nucleotides: 4. The CDR3 spans 12 residues. CDR1 and CDR2 from the germline V gene are SGHRS and YFSETQ. CDR3 nucleotides: TGCGCCAGCTCGCTAGCGGGAGTTGAGCAGTTCTTC. Translating gives CASSLAGVEQFF.

This clone was seen more than once but under ten times. The chain couples TRBV27 to TRBJ2-7; no firm D call. This CDR3 is built from 13 residues. The germline V gene encodes CDR1 MNHEY and CDR2 SMNVEV (reference sequence). V shed 11 bases and J shed 4 bases, with 18 bases lying between them. The CDR3 sequence: CASHRSIGYEQYF. CDR3 DNA: TGTGCCTCCCACCGGTCAATCGGGTACGAGCAGTACTTC.

The chain employs TRBV19 and TRBJ2-3, with a tentative D call TRBD2 (6 bases). Germline V gives CDR1 LNHDA, CDR2 SQIVND (reference sequence). The CDR3 is 16 residues long. Trimming stripped 4 bases from V and 2 bases from J, with 16 bases between. The CDR3 here is CASSTLGGSFTDTQYF. The DNA for the CDR3 is TGTGCCAGTAGTACTCTCGGGGGAAGTTTCACAGATACGCAGTATTTT.

The chain employs TRBV13 and TRBJ2-7, with D possibly being TRBD1 or TRBD2 (5 bases each). V was trimmed by 5 bases and J by 2 bases, leaving 13 bases between them. This CDR3 spans 14 amino acids. Germline-derived CDR1 and CDR2 are PRHDT and FYEKMQ (reference sequence). The CDR3 spells CASSLGPLAYEQYF. In DNA form, the CDR3 reads TGTGCCAGCAGCCTGGGACCACTCGCCTACGAGCAGTACTTC.

This rearrangement joins TRBV5-4 to TRBJ2-1, with 15 bases lining up with TRBD2. V was clipped by 4 bases and J by 6 bases; unmatched bases: 2. Germline assignment: CDR1 SGHNT and CDR2 YYREEE (reference sequence). The CDR3 is 15 amino acids. CDR3 protein: CASSQGLAGGNEQFF. Here the CDR3 DNA reads TGTGCCAGCAGCCAGGGACTAGCGGGAGGCAATGAGCAGTTCTTC.

The rearrangement links TRBV18 to TRBJ1-5, with 10 positions matching TRBD1. Germline CDR1 KGHSH, CDR2 LQKENI. After removal of 6 bases from V and 1 base from J, the junction contained 6 bases not matched to a gene. The CDR3 spans 16 residues. The CDR3 spells CASSDRGPRSNQPQHF. Here the CDR3 DNA reads TGTGCCAGCTCCGACAGGGGGCCAAGGAGCAATCAGCCCCAGCATTTT.